Listed below are T cell receptor beta chains from one sample, sequenced in a study of post-analysis software for immune sequencing data. TCRdb itself ran the PCR reads through MiXCR, one entry per CDR3 protein. The table has hundreds of thousands of distinct CDR3 sequences, around 40% seen once. The specimen was blood. The receptor source for this set is a girl between 5 and 17 years old with multiple sclerosis. Both conserved end residues are part of each CDR3. The D gene is left open where the match is weak. A clone size is listed for some rows: how often the clone was seen (once, few, many), or a class if it is expanded.

CDR3aa,CDR3nt,d_gene,v_gene,abundance,j_gene
CASSGTSGSYEQFF,TGTGCCAGCAGCGGGACTAGCGGGAGTTATGAGCAGTTCTTC,TRBD2,TRBV2,NA,TRBJ2-1
CASSLYLGTETSTDTQYF,TGTGCCAGCAGTCTATACTTAGGGACAGAAACTAGCACAGATACGCAGTATTTT,TRBD1,TRBV27,NA,TRBJ2-3
CASSLIGTSDYEQYF,TGCGCCAGCAGCTTGATTGGGACATCGGACTACGAGCAGTACTTC,NA,TRBV5-1,few,TRBJ2-7
CASSFTGEGTDTQYF,TGTGCCAGCAGCTTTACAGGGGAAGGCACAGATACGCAGTATTTT,TRBD1,TRBV7-3,NA,TRBJ2-3
CASSLYYTDTQYF,TGTGCCAGCAGCTTATACTACACAGATACGCAGTATTTT,NA,TRBV7-2,NA,TRBJ2-3
CASSLAKSSGHYEQYF,TGTGCCAGCAGCTTAGCGAAATCTAGCGGTCACTACGAGCAGTACTTC,TRBD2,TRBV7-2,NA,TRBJ2-7
CASRPQGVITDAQYF,TGTGCCAGCAGGCCCCAGGGGGTGATCACAGATGCGCAGTATTTT,TRBD1,TRBV12-3/TRBV12-4,NA,TRBJ2-3
CAISESQKNEQFF,TGTGCCATCAGTGAGTCCCAGAAGAATGAGCAGTTCTTC,NA,TRBV10-3,once,TRBJ2-1
CASGPGLAGYNEQFF,TGTGCTAGTGGACCGGGACTAGCGGGTTACAATGAGCAGTTCTTC,TRBD2,TRBV12-5,NA,TRBJ2-1
CASSPETPRDSYYGYTF,TGTGCCAGCTCACCCGAAACCCCCCGGGACAGCTACTATGGCTACACCTTC,TRBD1,TRBV18,NA,TRBJ1-2
CASSQGLAGGSYEQYF,TGCGCCAGCAGCCAAGGACTAGCGGGAGGATCCTACGAGCAGTACTTC,TRBD2,TRBV4-1,many,TRBJ2-7
CSPRWDSEAFF,TGCAGTCCGAGGTGGGATTCTGAAGCTTTCTTT,NA,TRBV20-1,NA,TRBJ1-1
CASSLTGTPNSGANVRTF,TGTGCCAGCAGCTTAACCGGGACACCCAATTCTGGGGCCAACGTCCGGACTTTC,NA,TRBV7-3,NA,TRBJ2-6
CASTLEVRASGRTDTQYF,TGTGCCAGCACCCTGGAGGTACGGGCTAGCGGCCGCACAGATACGCAGTATTTT,TRBD2,TRBV12-3/TRBV12-4,NA,TRBJ2-3
CSARDPQGPYEQYF,TGCAGTGCTAGAGATCCCCAGGGACCCTACGAGCAGTACTTC,NA,TRBV20-1,once,TRBJ2-7
CATGNPPDNEQFF,TGTGCCACCGGGAATCCCCCCGACAATGAGCAGTTCTTC,NA,TRBV6-5,NA,TRBJ2-1
CASSPDRGGEQYF,TGTGCCAGCAGTCCGGACAGGGGAGGCGAGCAGTACTTC,TRBD1,TRBV27,NA,TRBJ2-7
CASSYRVETQYF,TGCGCCAGCAGCTACAGGGTTGAGACCCAGTACTTC,NA,TRBV5-1,NA,TRBJ2-5
CASSLSKGQETQYF,TGTGCCAGCAGCTTGTCAAAGGGGCAAGAGACCCAGTACTTC,NA,TRBV7-2,NA,TRBJ2-5
CASSQVRGGLQETQYF,TGTGCCAGCAGCCAAGTCAGGGGGGGACTCCAAGAGACCCAGTACTTC,NA,TRBV3-1,NA,TRBJ2-5
CASSLGVERPDTGELFF,TGTGCCAGCAGCTTAGGGGTCGAAAGGCCGGACACCGGGGAGCTGTTTTTT,NA,TRBV11-2,NA,TRBJ2-2
CASTDGGENIPYF,TGTGCCAGCACCGACGGGGGAGAAAACATTCCGTACTTC,NA,TRBV6-1,NA,TRBJ2-4
CSAGGTANEQYF,TGCAGCGCGGGAGGGACCGCAAACGAGCAGTACTTC,TRBD2,TRBV29-1,NA,TRBJ2-7
CSVPGREGDYTF,TGCAGCGTCCCTGGGCGTGAAGGGGACTACACCTTC,NA,TRBV29-1,NA,TRBJ1-2
CASSPPQGHGYTF,TGTGCCAGCTCACCACCCCAGGGTCACGGCTACACCTTC,NA,TRBV18,NA,TRBJ1-2
CASSNYRSNQPQHF,TGTGCCAGCAGCAATTACAGGTCTAATCAGCCCCAGCATTTT,NA,TRBV7-2,NA,TRBJ1-5
CSVERGTDTQYF,TGCAGCGTTGAGCGGGGGACAGATACGCAGTATTTT,TRBD2,TRBV29-1,few,TRBJ2-3
CASSHHQTFRDGYEQYF,TGTGCCAGCAGCCACCACCAGACATTCCGGGACGGCTACGAGCAGTACTTC,NA,TRBV3-1,NA,TRBJ2-7
CSVLQGGSSYEQYF,TGCAGCGTTCTCCAGGGAGGAAGCTCCTACGAGCAGTACTTC,NA,TRBV29-1,NA,TRBJ2-7
CASSQDGGYYGYTF,TGCGCCAGCAGCCAAGACGGTGGTTACTATGGCTACACCTTC,NA,TRBV4-1,NA,TRBJ1-2
CASSDESIGRNEQYF,TGTGCCAGCAGTGATGAAAGTATCGGCAGAAACGAGCAGTACTTC,NA,TRBV25-1,NA,TRBJ2-7
CASSLGPTSGRLVETQYF,TGTGCCAGCAGCTTAGGGCCCACTAGCGGGAGGCTGGTTGAGACCCAGTACTTC,TRBD2,TRBV7-2,few,TRBJ2-5
CASSIVGFRTSGSTDTQYF,TGTGCCAGTAGTATAGTAGGGTTTCGGACTAGCGGAAGCACAGATACGCAGTATTTT,TRBD2,TRBV19,NA,TRBJ2-3
CSVFAVEAGGYEQYF,TGCAGCGTTTTCGCCGTGGAGGCGGGAGGGTACGAGCAGTACTTC,TRBD2,TRBV29-1,few,TRBJ2-7
CASSPRAGEANRPQHF,TGTGCCAGCTCACCACGGGCAGGGGAGGCCAATAGACCCCAGCATTTT,NA,TRBV18,NA,TRBJ1-5
CSVAGGPVADTQYF,TGCAGCGTAGCGGGAGGGCCGGTCGCAGATACGCAGTATTTT,TRBD2,TRBV29-1,NA,TRBJ2-3
CATSKFGGETQYF,TGTGCCACCAGCAAGTTCGGGGGGGAGACCCAGTACTTC,TRBD2,TRBV15,NA,TRBJ2-5
CASSAFENEQFF,TGCGCCAGCAGCGCATTCGAGAATGAGCAGTTCTTC,NA,TRBV5-1,NA,TRBJ2-1
CASTISHGREGGTDTQYF,TGTGCCAGCACAATCTCCCATGGGCGGGAGGGCGGCACAGATACGCAGTATTTT,TRBD2,TRBV4-2,NA,TRBJ2-3
CSASTTSGSTDTQYF,TGCAGTGCTAGTACGACTAGCGGGAGCACAGATACGCAGTATTTT,TRBD2,TRBV20-1,NA,TRBJ2-3